The entry that follows covers one T cell receptor (beta chain) sequence. This sample was included in a study of control samples from healthy donors and cancer patients. V was shortened by 0 bases and J by 3 bases, with 12 bases between the two germline ends. The CDR3 loop spans 15 amino acids. Germline-derived CDR1 and CDR2 are MGHDK and SYGVNS. Clones were read by immunoSEQ multiplex PCR, and TCRdb kept only the in-frame ones, dropping some. The repertoire has 90,000 to 100,000 clones, roughly 83% of them found once; the top ten carry 10%. The V call is TRBV25-1, the J call TRBJ2-7; no clear D gene. The clonotype was recovered from a woman in her twenties or thirties in good health. The specimen was blood. The CDR3 sequence: CASSEYGTMGYEQYF. CDR3 coding DNA: TGTGCCAGCAGTGAATACGGCACGATGGGCTACGAGCAGTACTTC.